Listed below are T cell receptor beta chains from one sample, sequenced in a study of monozygotic twins with inflammatory bowel disease. TCRdb re-called the 5' RACE reads; one entry per CDR3 protein, DNA not given. This sample contains 350,000 to 400,000 distinct CDR3 sequences. Input material: blood. Every receptor here comes from a human donor with ulcerative colitis or Crohn's disease, or a healthy co-twin of an affected twin (not recorded which). The CDR3 runs from the conserved cysteine through the conserved F or W.

TRBJ2-5,TRBV28,CASSSPGTGETQYF
TRBJ1-3,TRBV15,CATSRDQHRPSSGNTIYF
TRBJ2-7,TRBV29-1,CSVAGTGRSYEQYF
TRBJ2-7,TRBV7-9,CASSLAPQLYEQYF
TRBJ2-7,TRBV12-3/TRBV12-4,CASRTQGALSVQYF
TRBJ1-2,TRBV20-1,CSARAGGLDYGYTF
TRBJ1-5,TRBV12-3/TRBV12-4,CASSKVMGSNQPQHF
TRBJ2-1,TRBV5-8,CASRAGDNEQFF
TRBJ2-5,TRBV6-2/TRBV6-3,CASSPLLGRGGVQETQYF
TRBJ1-5,TRBV20-1,CSAKDGTGYQPQHF
TRBJ1-1,TRBV7-3,CASSISRDRGPNTEAFF
TRBJ1-1,TRBV20-1,CSAPRDRGYTEAFF
TRBJ2-5,TRBV7-2,CASSLGSGYLETQYF
TRBJ1-2,TRBV2,CASSITLSYGYTF
TRBJ1-2,TRBV20-1,CSAFSTGGNYGYTF
TRBJ2-3,TRBV7-3,CASSPQGYADTQYF
TRBJ2-4,TRBV6-5,CASSYSARGIAKNIQYF
TRBJ2-2,TRBV12-3/TRBV12-4,CASSSPRGAGELFF
TRBJ1-1,TRBV27,CASSLSGQSEAFF
TRBJ2-5,TRBV15,CATSRDPKGLETQYF
TRBJ2-1,TRBV11-2,CASSLDSSGGAEFF
TRBJ2-7,TRBV12-5,CASGFETSEQYF
TRBJ2-7,TRBV12-3/TRBV12-4,CASSLQGALDEQYF
TRBJ2-1,TRBV5-1,CASSLGQLLHNEQFF
TRBJ2-1,TRBV25-1,CASSEYLGQGPYNEQFF
TRBJ1-6,TRBV12-3/TRBV12-4,CASSFFTGQSYRTLHF
TRBJ1-5,TRBV6-1,CATGVLRASQPQHF
TRBJ2-7,TRBV7-9,CASSLAMGQGFVYEQYF
TRBJ2-7,TRBV18,CASSPLGQEGEQYF
TRBJ2-2,TRBV7-2,CASSLAPGNTGELFF
TRBJ1-1,TRBV7-9,CASSEDWGYFKNTEAFF
TRBJ2-1,TRBV12-3/TRBV12-4,CASSSPTTRGSRNEQFF
TRBJ2-3,TRBV5-4,CASSLGVTSTDTQYF
TRBJ2-7,TRBV12-3/TRBV12-4,CASSVRDEQYF
TRBJ2-1,TRBV6-1,CASSASDRPYNEQFF
TRBJ1-2,TRBV7-9,CASSPDRGYTF
TRBJ1-5,TRBV12-2,CASRLCPRVGNQPQHF
TRBJ2-1,TRBV20-1,CSASLSTGGNYNEQFF
TRBJ1-2,TRBV5-6,CASSFRANYGYTF
TRBJ1-2,TRBV19,CASSLTGAAGYTF
TRBJ2-1,TRBV20-1,CSAISPQGPLSYNEQFF
TRBJ2-3,TRBV24-1,CATSEATGFSTDTQYF
TRBJ2-7,TRBV20-1,CSAQPGAHEQYF
TRBJ1-1,TRBV5-4,CASIGGASSAGNTEAFF
TRBJ1-5,TRBV27,CASSDRQGNNQPQHF
TRBJ2-3,TRBV4-3,CASSQDPGLAGADTQYF
TRBJ1-1,TRBV15,CATSTSGGRGLNTEAFF
TRBJ1-4,TRBV20-1,CSARGLGNEKLFF
TRBJ2-3,TRBV12-3/TRBV12-4,CASTRELASTDTQYF
TRBJ2-2,TRBV7-2,CASSLGATMNTGELFF
TRBJ1-2,TRBV5-1,CASSSRGTGNNYGYTF
TRBJ2-5,TRBV28,CASRGRGVKQETQYF
TRBJ1-2,TRBV27,CASSMTGALGGYTF
TRBJ2-7,TRBV9,CASSKGQGAYEQYF
TRBJ1-2,TRBV13,CASSPNRDREYGYTF
TRBJ2-7,TRBV20-1,CSARGEQGPHPYEQYF
TRBJ1-1,TRBV4-3,CASSQGRQMNTEAFF
TRBJ1-4,TRBV15,CATSRVPSEKLFF
TRBJ2-7,TRBV5-1,CASSLDPSRRSYEQYF
TRBJ2-1,TRBV6-2/TRBV6-3,CASSYFLDEQFF